This T cell receptor (beta chain) was obtained from a study of PD-1 blockade in classical Hodgkin lymphoma. Study results and limitations: Repertoire differences lack defined causes, possibly disease activity or prior therapy.

All the patients suffered relapse after autologous stem cell transplantation, and brentuximab vedotin exposure differed. Produced via immunoSEQ multiplex PCR; TCRdb's table is partial and in-frame only. The repertoire has around 66,000 clones, 71% of them found once; the top ten carry roughly 9%. V lost 1 base to trimming and J lost 1 base; unmatched junction nucleotides: 3. The CDR3 has 16 residues. Germline CDR1 SGDLS, CDR2 YYNGEE. Note on this clone: Its antigen is unidentified. The identical CDR3 is also encoded by other nucleotide sequences in the sample.

The gene calls are TRBV9 and TRBJ2-3; 10 bases map to TRBD2. Source: peripheral blood mononuclear cells (PBMCs), taken before the second cycle of nivolumab. This receptor was obtained from a human donor with classical Hodgkin lymphoma. CDR3 DNA sequence: TGTGCCAGCAGCGTAAACAGCGGGGGGGGCACAGATACGCAGTATTTT. This encodes CASSVNSGGGTDTQYF.